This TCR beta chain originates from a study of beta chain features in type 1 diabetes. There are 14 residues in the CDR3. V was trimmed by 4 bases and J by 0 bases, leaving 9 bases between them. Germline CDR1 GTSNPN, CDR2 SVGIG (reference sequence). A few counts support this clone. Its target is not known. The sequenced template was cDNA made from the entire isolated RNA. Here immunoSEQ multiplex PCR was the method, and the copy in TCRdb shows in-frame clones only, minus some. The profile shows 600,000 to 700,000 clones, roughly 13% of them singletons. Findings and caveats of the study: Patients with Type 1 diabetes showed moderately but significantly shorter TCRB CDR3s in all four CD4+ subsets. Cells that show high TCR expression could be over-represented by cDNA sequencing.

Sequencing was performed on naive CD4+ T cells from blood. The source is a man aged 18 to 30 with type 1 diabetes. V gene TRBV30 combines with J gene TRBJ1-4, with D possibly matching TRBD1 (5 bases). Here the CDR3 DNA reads TGTGCCTGGACCGACAGCCCAACTAATGAAAAACTGTTTTTT. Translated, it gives CAWTDSPTNEKLFF. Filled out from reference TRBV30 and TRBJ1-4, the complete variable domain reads SQTIHQWPATLVQPVGSPLSLECTVEGTSNPNLYWYRQAAGRGLQLLFYSVGIGQISSEVPQNLSASRPQDRQFILSSKKLLLSDSGFYLCAWTDSPTNEKLFFGSGTQLSVL.